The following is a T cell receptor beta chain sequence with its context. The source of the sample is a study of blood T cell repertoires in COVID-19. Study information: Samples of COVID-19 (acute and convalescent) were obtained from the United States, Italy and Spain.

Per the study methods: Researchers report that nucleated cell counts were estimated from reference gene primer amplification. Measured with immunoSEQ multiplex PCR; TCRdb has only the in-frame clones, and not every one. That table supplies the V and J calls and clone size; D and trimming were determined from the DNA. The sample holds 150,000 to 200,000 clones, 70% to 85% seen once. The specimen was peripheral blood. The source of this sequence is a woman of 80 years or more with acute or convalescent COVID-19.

This CDR3 reads CASSQQGNEDTEAFF. In DNA form, the CDR3 reads TGTGCCAGCTCACAACAGGGAAATGAGGACACTGAAGCTTTCTTT. The V gene is TRBV18, the J gene TRBJ1-1, with a possible D match to TRBD1 (6 bases). CDR3 size: 15 residues. The germline V gene has CDR1 KGHSH and CDR2 LQKENI. V was trimmed by 4 bases and J by 3 bases, leaving 15 bases between them.